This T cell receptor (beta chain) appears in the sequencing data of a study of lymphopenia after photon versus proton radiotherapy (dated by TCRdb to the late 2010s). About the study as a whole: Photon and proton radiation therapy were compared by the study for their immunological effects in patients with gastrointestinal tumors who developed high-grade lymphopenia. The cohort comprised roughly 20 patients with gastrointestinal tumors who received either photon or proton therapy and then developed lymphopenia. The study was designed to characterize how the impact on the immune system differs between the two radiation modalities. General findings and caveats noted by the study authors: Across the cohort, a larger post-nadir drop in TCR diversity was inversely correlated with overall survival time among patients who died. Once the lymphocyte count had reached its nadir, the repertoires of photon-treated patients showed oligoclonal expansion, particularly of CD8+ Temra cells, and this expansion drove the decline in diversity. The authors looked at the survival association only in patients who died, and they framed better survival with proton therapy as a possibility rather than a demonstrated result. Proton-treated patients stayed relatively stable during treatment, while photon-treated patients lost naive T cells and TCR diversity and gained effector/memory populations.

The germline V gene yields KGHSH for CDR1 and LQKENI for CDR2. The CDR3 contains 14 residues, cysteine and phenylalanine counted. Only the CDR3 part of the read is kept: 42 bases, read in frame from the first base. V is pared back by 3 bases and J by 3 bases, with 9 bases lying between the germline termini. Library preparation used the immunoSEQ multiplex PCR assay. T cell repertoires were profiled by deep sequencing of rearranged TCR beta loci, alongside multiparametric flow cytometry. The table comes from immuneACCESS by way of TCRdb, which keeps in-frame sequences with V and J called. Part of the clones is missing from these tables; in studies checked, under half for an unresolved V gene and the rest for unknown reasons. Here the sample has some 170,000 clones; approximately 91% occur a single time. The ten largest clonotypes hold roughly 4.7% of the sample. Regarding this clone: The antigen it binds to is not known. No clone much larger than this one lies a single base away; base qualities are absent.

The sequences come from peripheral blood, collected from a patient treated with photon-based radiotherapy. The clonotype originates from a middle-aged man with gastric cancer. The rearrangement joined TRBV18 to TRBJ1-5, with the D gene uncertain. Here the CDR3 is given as CASSPGNNNQPQHF. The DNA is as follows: TGTGCCAGCTCACCCGGGAATAACAATCAGCCCCAGCATTTT.